The 4 T cell receptor beta chains below come from one sample, sequenced in a study of blood T cell repertoires in COVID-19. TCRdb's table, derived via immunoSEQ multiplex PCR, lists solely in-frame clones and lacks some. This table holds about 64,000 clones, around 89% found once. The specimen was PBMCs or T cells enriched from blood (not recorded which). The receptors stem from a woman between 40 and 50 years old who had recovered from COVID-19.

This rearrangement joins TRBV18 to TRBJ1-1; a possible D gene is TRBD1 (6 bases). Trimming left V 1 base short and J 6 bases short, with 6 bases between. Germline CDR1 KGHSH, CDR2 LQKENI. CDR3 length: 12 amino acids. In DNA, the CDR3 is TGTGCCAGCTCACCACAGGGGGCTGAAGCTTTCTTT. It yields the protein CASSPQGAEAFF.

V and J are TRBV28 and TRBJ1-3; D remains unclear. Germline V gene data show CDR1 as MDHEN and CDR2 as SYDVKM. The V end was cut by 2 bases, the J end by 0 bases, with 8 bases between. The CDR3 length is 15 residues. The CDR3 loop reads CASSLQARSGNTIYF. The CDR3, as DNA: TGTGCCAGCAGTTTACAGGCCCGCTCTGGAAACACCATATATTTT.

The chain couples TRBV5-1 to TRBJ2-7; 8 bases are shared with TRBD2. The CDR3 runs to 15 residues. From germline, CDR1 is SGHRS and CDR2 YFSETQ. The ends lost 1 base at V and 4 bases at J; junction bases unmatched: 7. For the CDR3, the DNA is TGCGCCAGCAGCTTGCAATACGGGGGGGATTACGAGCAGTACTTC. It yields the protein CASSLQYGGDYEQYF.

The J gene is TRBJ1-5, the V gene TRBV10-2; a possible D gene is TRBD1 (6 bases). V was trimmed by 5 bases and J by 1 base, leaving 12 bases between them. The CDR3 loop spans 15 amino acids. The germline gives CDR1 WSHSY, CDR2 SAAADI. The CDR3 spells CASSRGALSNQPQHF. Written as DNA, the CDR3 is TGCGCCAGCAGTCGGGGGGCTCTGAGCAATCAGCCCCAGCATTTT.